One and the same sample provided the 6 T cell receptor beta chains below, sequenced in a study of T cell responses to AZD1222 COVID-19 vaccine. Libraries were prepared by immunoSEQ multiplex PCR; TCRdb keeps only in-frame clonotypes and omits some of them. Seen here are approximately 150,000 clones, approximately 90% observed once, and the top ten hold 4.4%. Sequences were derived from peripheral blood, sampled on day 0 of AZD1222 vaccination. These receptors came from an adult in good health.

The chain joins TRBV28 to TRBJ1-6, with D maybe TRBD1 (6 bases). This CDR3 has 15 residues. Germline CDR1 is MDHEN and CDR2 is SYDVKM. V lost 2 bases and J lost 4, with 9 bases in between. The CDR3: CASSLEGVYNSPLHF. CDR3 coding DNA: TGTGCCAGCAGTTTAGAGGGGGTGTATAATTCACCCCTCCACTTT. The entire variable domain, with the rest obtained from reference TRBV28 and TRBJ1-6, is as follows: DVKVTQSSRYLVKRTGEKVFLECVQDMDHENMFWYRQDPGLGLRLIYFSYDVKMKEKGDIPEGYSVSREKKERFSLILESASTNQTSMYLCASSLEGVYNSPLHFGNGTRLTVT.

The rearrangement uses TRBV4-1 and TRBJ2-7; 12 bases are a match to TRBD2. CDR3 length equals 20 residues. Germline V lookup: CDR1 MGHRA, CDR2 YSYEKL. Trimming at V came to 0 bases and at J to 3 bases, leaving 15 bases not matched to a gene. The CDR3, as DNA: TGCGCCAGCAGCCAAGAGAAGAGGGCTAGCGGGAGGGCGGGCAGCTACGAGCAGTACTTC. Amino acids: CASSQEKRASGRAGSYEQYF.

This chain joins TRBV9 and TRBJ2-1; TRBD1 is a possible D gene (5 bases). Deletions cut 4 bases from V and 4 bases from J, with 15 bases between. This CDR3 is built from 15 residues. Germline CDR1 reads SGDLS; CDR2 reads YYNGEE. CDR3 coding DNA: TGTGCCAGCAGCCAAGGGGTCGAGCCTTACAATGAGCAGTTCTTC. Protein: CASSQGVEPYNEQFF.

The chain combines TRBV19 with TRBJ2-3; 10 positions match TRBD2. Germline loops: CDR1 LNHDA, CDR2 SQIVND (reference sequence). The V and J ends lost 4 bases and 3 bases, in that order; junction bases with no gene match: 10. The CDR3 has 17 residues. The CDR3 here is CASSKVLAGRLTDTQYF. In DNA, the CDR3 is TGTGCCAGTAGTAAGGTACTAGCGGGAAGGCTAACAGATACGCAGTATTTT.

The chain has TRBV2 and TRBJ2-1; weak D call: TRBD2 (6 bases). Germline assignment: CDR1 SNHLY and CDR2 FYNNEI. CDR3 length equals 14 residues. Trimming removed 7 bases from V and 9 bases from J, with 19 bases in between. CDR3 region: CASNPLRTKLEQFF. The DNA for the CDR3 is TGTGCCAGCAACCCATTACGGACTAAGCTTGAGCAGTTCTTC.

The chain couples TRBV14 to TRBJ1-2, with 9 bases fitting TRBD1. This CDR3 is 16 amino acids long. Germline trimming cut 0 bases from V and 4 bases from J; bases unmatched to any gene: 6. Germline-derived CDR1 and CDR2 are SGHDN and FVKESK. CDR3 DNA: TGTGCCAGCAGCCAAGATTTCGACAGGGGGGGCTATGGCTACACCTTC. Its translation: CASSQDFDRGGYGYTF. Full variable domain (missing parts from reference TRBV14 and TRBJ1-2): EAGVTQFPSHSVIEKGQTVTLRCDPISGHDNLYWYRRVMGKEIKFLLHFVKESKQDESGMPNNRFLAERTGGTYSTLKVQPAELEDSGVYFCASSQDFDRGGYGYTFGSGTRLTVV.